What follows are 12 T cell receptor beta chains derived from one specimen sequenced in a study of blood T cells in healthy people across ages. For the second PCR, which ran for about 7 to 11 cycles, a sample-barcoded 5' primer and a J-beta primer mix were used. From the 5' RACE reads, TCRdb called clonotypes with MiXCR, one entry per CDR3 protein. The sample shows around 1,000,000 distinct CDR3 sequences, less than 25% of them seen only once. These data were likewise used in another study, on T cells of mothers and their children.

What was sequenced was blood. These receptors all come from a girl aged 2 to 9 in good health.

The chain recombines TRBV10-3 with TRBJ2-1, with D perhaps TRBD1 or TRBD2 (5 bases each). The CDR3 runs to 13 residues. Trimming took 4 bases from V and 3 from J, leaving 7 bases between them. CDR1 is ENHRY and CDR2 is SYGVKD in the germline V gene. The CDR3 loop is CAISGDGYNEQFF. The CDR3 bases are TGTGCCATCAGTGGGGACGGCTACAATGAGCAGTTCTTC.

This clonotype was picked up a small number of times. The chain combines TRBV5-1 with TRBJ2-5; possible D gene TRBD1, 6 bases. Trimming cost V 4 bases and J 4 bases, with 17 bases left between them. The CDR3 sequence is 15 residues long. Germline values: CDR1 SGHRS, CDR2 YFSETQ. The CDR3 region is CASSPNSGVPETQYF. CDR3 bases: TGCGCCAGCAGCCCGAACTCAGGGGTACCAGAGACCCAGTACTTC.

This clonotype came up a few times. The rearrangement links TRBV28 to TRBJ2-4; a weak D match, TRBD1 (8 bases). The V gene's germline CDR1 is MDHEN and CDR2 SYDVKM. CDR3 length: 15 residues. Trimming removed 6 bases at V and 8 bases at J, with 20 bases between. CDR3 sequence (DNA): TGTGCCAGCAGCCCACCCGACAGGGGAGGGGACATTCAGTACTTC. As protein: CASSPPDRGGDIQYF.

The chain links TRBV10-3 to TRBJ1-1, with D hard to call. This CDR3 spans 13 amino acids. Germline V gene lookup returns CDR1 ENHRY and CDR2 SYGVKD. V shed 4 bases and J shed 3 bases, with 9 bases lying between them. The CDR3 sequence is CAISGEEDTEAFF. As DNA, the CDR3 is TGTGCCATCAGTGGGGAAGAGGACACTGAAGCTTTCTTT.

The rearrangement uses TRBV12-3 or TRBV12-4 and TRBJ1-3; D perhaps matches TRBD1 (5 bases). CDR3 length equals 18 residues. V was clipped by 7 bases and J by 0 bases, with 22 bases between them. The CDR3 bases are TGTGCCAGCAACATCGCGGGTGGGGCCCATAGCTCTGGAAACACCATATATTTT. Amino acid sequence: CASNIAGGAHSSGNTIYF.

This clonotype was detected only a few times. This chain links TRBV7-3 with TRBJ1-1; 7 bases agree with TRBD1. Germline-derived CDR1 and CDR2 are SGHTA and FQGTGA. V lost 5 bases, J lost 4 bases, and 10 bases stayed unmatched. The length of the CDR3 is 15 residues. CDR3 protein: CASSPGTEVSTEAFF. For the CDR3, the DNA is TGTGCCAGCAGCCCTGGGACAGAAGTGAGCACTGAAGCTTTCTTT. The full variable domain, rest sourced from reference TRBV7-3 and TRBJ1-1, is GAGVSQTPSNKVTEKGKYVELRCDPISGHTALYWYRQSLGQGPEFLIYFQGTGAADDSGLPNDRFFAVRPEGSVSTLKIQRTERGDSAVYLCASSPGTEVSTEAFFGQGTRLTVV.

The table lists this clonotype with a count of one. This chain uses TRBV13 with TRBJ2-1, with 7 bases fitting TRBD2. Unmatched junction bases numbered 3, after V lost 0 bases and J lost 7 bases. Germline CDR1 PRHDT, CDR2 FYEKMQ (reference sequence). This CDR3 contains 14 residues. CDR3 nucleotides: TGTGCCAGCAGCTTAGGCGGGGGGAGAAATGAGCAGTTCTTC. It encodes CASSLGGGRNEQFF.

The genes are TRBV6-5 and TRBJ2-3; TRBD2 agrees at 16 bases. After removal of 5 bases from V and 7 bases from J, the junction contained 6 bases not matched to a gene. The length of the CDR3 is 16 residues. Per the germline V gene, CDR1 is MNHEY and CDR2 is SVGAGI. CDR3: CASSRGTSGGANTQYF. DNA for the CDR3: TGTGCCAGCAGTCGGGGGACTAGCGGGGGGGCTAATACGCAGTATTTT.

This clonotype was counted between two and nine times. The rearrangement uses TRBV27 and TRBJ2-1, with TRBD1 matching 8 bases. The germline V gene has CDR1 MNHEY and CDR2 SMNVEV (reference sequence). The V segment lost 1 base and the J segment 9 bases; nucleotides outside the gene matches: 2. This CDR3 is built from 13 residues. This CDR3 reads CASSLLGQGEQFF. The CDR3 bases are TGTGCCAGCAGTTTATTAGGACAGGGTGAGCAGTTCTTC.

J is TRBJ2-5 and V is TRBV7-2; perhaps TRBD2 as D (5 bases). Germline CDR1 reads SGHTA; CDR2 reads FQGNSA. The CDR3 has 16 residues. V was shortened by 8 bases and J by 4 bases, with 23 bases between the two germline ends. CDR3: CASSAYGGGIRETQYF. The CDR3 DNA reads as TGTGCCAGCTCCGCATATGGCGGAGGAATTCGAGAGACCCAGTACTTC.

This clonotype was detected only a few times. The gene calls are TRBV7-3 and TRBJ2-3, with 7 bases fitting TRBD2. The CDR3 is made up of 16 amino acids. Looked up from germline, CDR1 is SGHTA and CDR2 is FQGTGA. After removal of 5 bases from V and 0 bases from J, the junction contained 8 bases not matched to a gene. The DNA of the CDR3 is TGTGCCAGCAGCCCCTGGGGGGGTACTAGCACAGATACGCAGTATTTT. Its protein product is CASSPWGGTSTDTQYF.

This clonotype was counted a few times. The chain employs TRBV6-5 and TRBJ2-3, with 9 bases aligning to TRBD2. V lost 8 bases to trimming and J lost 0 bases; unmatched junction nucleotides: 6. This CDR3 has 15 amino acids. CDR1 and CDR2 from the germline V gene are MNHEY and SVGAGI. Here the CDR3 DNA reads TGTGCCAGCTGGAGCGGGAGGAGTAGCACAGATACGCAGTATTTT. It encodes CASWSGRSSTDTQYF.